These T cell receptor beta chains were read from a single sample in a study of OX40 agonist ivuxolimab in advanced cancers. Repertoires were generated with immunoSEQ multiplex PCR, while TCRdb's copy carries only in-frame clones and drops some. The sample consists of more than 15,000 clones, around four fifths of them appearing once. The sample was CD4+ or CD8+ T cells sorted from blood, taken in a trial of the OX40 agonist ivuxolimab. Receptors were obtained from an adult with an advanced solid tumor such as melanoma, head and neck, liver or kidney cancer. CDR3s include the opening cysteine and the closing phenylalanine or tryptophan. The D gene is left open where the match is weak. Clone size is not always given. Where it is, it says once, few, many or a class for expanded clones.

v_gene: TRBV27
abundance: -
d_gene: -
j_gene: TRBJ2-5
CDR3aa: CASSSYQGDQETQYF
CDR3nt: TGTGCCAGCAGTTCCTATCAGGGAGACCAAGAGACCCAGTACTTC

v_gene: TRBV12-1
abundance: -
d_gene: -
j_gene: TRBJ2-7
CDR3aa: CASSCDAQGAPYEQYF
CDR3nt: TGTGCCAGCAGCTGTGACGCCCAGGGAGCCCCCTACGAGCAGTACTTC

v_gene: TRBV7-9
abundance: -
d_gene: -
j_gene: TRBJ1-4
CDR3aa: CASSLSGMVREKLFF
CDR3nt: TGTGCCAGCAGCTTAAGCGGGATGGTACGCGAAAAACTGTTTTTT

v_gene: TRBV5-1
abundance: -
d_gene: -
j_gene: TRBJ2-4
CDR3aa: CASKLAGGGLGNIQYF
CDR3nt: TGCGCCAGCAAATTGGCGGGTGGGGGGCTTGGAAACATTCAGTACTTC

v_gene: TRBV19
abundance: -
d_gene: -
j_gene: TRBJ1-2
CDR3aa: CASKQEINYGYTF
CDR3nt: TGTGCCAGTAAGCAGGAAATTAACTATGGCTACACCTTC

v_gene: TRBV28
abundance: -
d_gene: -
j_gene: TRBJ2-5
CDR3aa: CASSGGGRETQYF
CDR3nt: TGTGCCAGCAGTGGAGGGGGCCGGGAGACCCAGTACTTC

v_gene: TRBV11-2
abundance: -
d_gene: -
j_gene: TRBJ2-4
CDR3aa: CASSLDRVKNIQYF
CDR3nt: TGTGCCAGCAGCTTAGACAGGGTCAAAAACATTCAGTACTTC

v_gene: TRBV19
abundance: -
d_gene: TRBD2
j_gene: TRBJ2-5
CDR3aa: CASSIVWTKVAGETQYF
CDR3nt: TGTGCCAGTAGTATAGTTTGGACGAAAGTAGCGGGTGAGACCCAGTACTTC

v_gene: TRBV5-6
abundance: -
d_gene: TRBD2
j_gene: TRBJ2-7
CDR3aa: CASRLAGGYEQYF
CDR3nt: TGTGCCAGCAGACTAGCGGGGGGTTACGAGCAGTACTTC

v_gene: TRBV6-9
abundance: -
d_gene: -
j_gene: TRBJ1-6
CDR3aa: CASSSPENSPLHF
CDR3nt: TGTGCCAGCAGTTCACCAGAGAATTCACCCCTCCACTTT

v_gene: TRBV7-2
abundance: -
d_gene: TRBD1
j_gene: TRBJ1-2
CDR3aa: CASSLGQGAIGYTF
CDR3nt: TGTGCCAGCAGCTTAGGACAGGGGGCAATTGGCTACACCTTC

v_gene: TRBV29-1
abundance: -
d_gene: -
j_gene: TRBJ1-1
CDR3aa: CSVERQSWNTEAFF
CDR3nt: TGCAGCGTTGAGAGGCAGAGCTGGAACACTGAAGCTTTCTTT

v_gene: TRBV5-8
abundance: -
d_gene: -
j_gene: TRBJ2-5
CDR3aa: CASSLGTEFQETQYF
CDR3nt: TGTGCCAGCAGCTTGGGGACAGAGTTTCAAGAGACCCAGTACTTC

v_gene: TRBV7-2
abundance: -
d_gene: TRBD1
j_gene: TRBJ1-1
CDR3aa: CASSPLQGADTEAFF
CDR3nt: TGTGCCAGCAGCCCGCTACAGGGGGCTGACACTGAAGCTTTCTTT

v_gene: TRBV7-8
abundance: -
d_gene: -
j_gene: TRBJ1-2
CDR3aa: CASSHPAGYGYTF
CDR3nt: TGTGCCAGCAGCCACCCGGCGGGGTATGGCTACACCTTC

v_gene: TRBV2
abundance: -
d_gene: -
j_gene: TRBJ2-4
CDR3aa: CASSEEMTQFQYF
CDR3nt: TGTGCCAGCAGTGAAGAAATGACGCAGTTTCAGTACTTC

v_gene: TRBV7-9
abundance: -
d_gene: -
j_gene: TRBJ2-5
CDR3aa: CASTRDLQETQYF
CDR3nt: TGTGCCAGCACCCGGGACCTTCAAGAGACCCAGTACTTC

v_gene: TRBV4-1
abundance: once
d_gene: -
j_gene: TRBJ2-7
CDR3aa: CASSQAWDPAYEQYF
CDR3nt: TGCGCCAGCAGCCAAGCCTGGGATCCCGCCTACGAGCAGTACTTC

v_gene: TRBV29-1
abundance: -
d_gene: -
j_gene: TRBJ1-2
CDR3aa: CSVVRGSGYGYTF
CDR3nt: TGCAGCGTTGTGAGGGGAAGCGGCTATGGCTACACCTTC

v_gene: TRBV6-5
abundance: -
d_gene: -
j_gene: TRBJ1-1
CDR3aa: CASSEQDIATEAFF
CDR3nt: TGTGCCAGCAGTGAACAAGACATAGCCACTGAAGCTTTCTTT

v_gene: TRBV28
abundance: -
d_gene: -
j_gene: TRBJ2-7
CDR3aa: CASTWGGASYEQYF
CDR3nt: TGTGCCAGCACCTGGGGTGGCGCATCCTACGAGCAGTACTTC

v_gene: TRBV7-2
abundance: once
d_gene: -
j_gene: TRBJ2-2
CDR3aa: CASSLRGAGSGELFF
CDR3nt: TGTGCCAGCAGCTTAAGGGGGGCCGGGTCCGGGGAGCTGTTTTTT

v_gene: TRBV5-1
abundance: -
d_gene: -
j_gene: TRBJ2-5
CDR3aa: CASSKFGRGQGGETQYF
CDR3nt: TGCGCCAGCAGTAAGTTCGGGCGGGGTCAGGGCGGAGAGACCCAGTACTTC

v_gene: TRBV7-2
abundance: -
d_gene: TRBD2
j_gene: TRBJ2-1
CDR3aa: CASSLDPGLAGAGEFF
CDR3nt: TGTGCCAGCAGCCTAGACCCGGGACTAGCGGGGGCAGGGGAGTTCTTC

v_gene: TRBV6-1
abundance: once
d_gene: TRBD2
j_gene: TRBJ2-1
CDR3aa: CASRETSGGKENEQFF
CDR3nt: TGTGCCAGCAGAGAAACTAGCGGGGGGAAGGAGAATGAGCAGTTCTTC

v_gene: TRBV15
abundance: -
d_gene: TRBD1
j_gene: TRBJ1-1
CDR3aa: CATSTLLRRGVNTEAFF
CDR3nt: TGTGCCACCAGCACACTACTCCGCAGGGGGGTGAACACTGAAGCTTTCTTT

v_gene: TRBV5-1
abundance: -
d_gene: TRBD2
j_gene: TRBJ2-1
CDR3aa: CASSSGGLRDYNEQFF
CDR3nt: TGCGCCAGCAGCTCGGGAGGTCTGAGGGACTACAATGAGCAGTTCTTC

v_gene: TRBV30
abundance: -
d_gene: TRBD1
j_gene: TRBJ2-1
CDR3aa: CAWATGGNEQFF
CDR3nt: TGTGCCTGGGCGACAGGGGGCAATGAGCAGTTCTTC

v_gene: TRBV19
abundance: few
d_gene: -
j_gene: TRBJ1-1
CDR3aa: CASSIAGLEGRAFF
CDR3nt: TGTGCCAGTAGTATCGCGGGGCTCGAGGGTCGGGCTTTCTTT

v_gene: TRBV7-2
abundance: few
d_gene: -
j_gene: TRBJ2-2
CDR3aa: CASSSWGANTGELFF
CDR3nt: TGTGCCAGCAGCTCATGGGGGGCGAACACCGGGGAGCTGTTTTTT

v_gene: TRBV2
abundance: -
d_gene: TRBD2
j_gene: TRBJ2-1
CDR3aa: CASRGLAGGQGEQFF
CDR3nt: TGTGCCAGCAGGGGACTAGCGGGAGGGCAAGGTGAGCAGTTCTTC

v_gene: TRBV14
abundance: -
d_gene: -
j_gene: TRBJ2-1
CDR3aa: CASSLRRGSVYNEQFF
CDR3nt: TGTGCCAGCAGCCTCCGGAGGGGGAGCGTCTACAATGAGCAGTTCTTC

v_gene: TRBV27
abundance: -
d_gene: TRBD2
j_gene: TRBJ2-7
CDR3aa: CAAGTTVYEQYF
CDR3nt: TGTGCCGCCGGGACTACAGTCTACGAGCAGTACTTC

v_gene: TRBV28
abundance: -
d_gene: -
j_gene: TRBJ1-5
CDR3aa: CASSYVIRRGISNQPQHF
CDR3nt: TGTGCCAGCAGTTATGTAATCCGAAGGGGGATTAGCAATCAGCCCCAGCATTTT

v_gene: TRBV5-4
abundance: -
d_gene: TRBD1
j_gene: TRBJ1-2
CDR3aa: CASSSPDRGANYGYTF
CDR3nt: TGTGCCAGCAGCTCCCCCGACAGGGGGGCTAACTATGGCTACACCTTC

v_gene: TRBV5-1
abundance: -
d_gene: TRBD1
j_gene: TRBJ2-1
CDR3aa: CASRQGELDEQFF
CDR3nt: TGCGCCAGCCGACAGGGCGAACTCGATGAGCAGTTCTTC

v_gene: TRBV6-8
abundance: -
d_gene: -
j_gene: TRBJ2-1
CDR3aa: CASSFYPWGGGEDEQFF
CDR3nt: TGTGCCAGCAGTTTTTATCCTTGGGGCGGGGGCGAGGATGAGCAGTTCTTC

v_gene: TRBV28
abundance: -
d_gene: -
j_gene: TRBJ1-2
CDR3aa: CASSFGQSYGYTF
CDR3nt: TGTGCCAGCAGCTTCGGACAGAGCTATGGCTACACCTTC

v_gene: TRBV5-4
abundance: -
d_gene: TRBD1
j_gene: TRBJ2-3
CDR3aa: CASSVRTGVTDTQYF
CDR3nt: TGTGCCAGCAGCGTACGGACAGGGGTGACAGATACGCAGTATTTT

v_gene: TRBV7-2
abundance: -
d_gene: -
j_gene: TRBJ1-3
CDR3aa: CASSPGGSGNTIYF
CDR3nt: TGTGCCAGCAGCCCCGGGGGCTCTGGAAACACCATATATTTT

v_gene: TRBV4-3
abundance: few
d_gene: -
j_gene: TRBJ1-6
CDR3aa: CASSQDRQGLPLHF
CDR3nt: TGCGCCAGCAGCCAAGACAGGCAGGGGTTACCCCTCCACTTT

v_gene: TRBV5-1
abundance: -
d_gene: -
j_gene: TRBJ1-1
CDR3aa: CASSPGTANTEAFF
CDR3nt: TGCGCCAGCAGCCCAGGGACGGCTAACACTGAAGCTTTCTTT

v_gene: TRBV11-2
abundance: once
d_gene: -
j_gene: TRBJ2-2
CDR3aa: CASSLGGQIGELFF
CDR3nt: TGTGCCAGCAGCTTAGGGGGGCAGATCGGGGAGCTGTTTTTT

v_gene: TRBV7-9
abundance: -
d_gene: -
j_gene: TRBJ2-5
CDR3aa: CASSLALWDQETQYF
CDR3nt: TGTGCCAGCAGCTTGGCCCTCTGGGACCAAGAGACCCAGTACTTC

v_gene: TRBV6-6
abundance: -
d_gene: TRBD1
j_gene: TRBJ1-4
CDR3aa: CASSLGQGSEKLFF
CDR3nt: TGTGCCAGCAGCCTCGGACAGGGGAGTGAAAAACTGTTTTTT